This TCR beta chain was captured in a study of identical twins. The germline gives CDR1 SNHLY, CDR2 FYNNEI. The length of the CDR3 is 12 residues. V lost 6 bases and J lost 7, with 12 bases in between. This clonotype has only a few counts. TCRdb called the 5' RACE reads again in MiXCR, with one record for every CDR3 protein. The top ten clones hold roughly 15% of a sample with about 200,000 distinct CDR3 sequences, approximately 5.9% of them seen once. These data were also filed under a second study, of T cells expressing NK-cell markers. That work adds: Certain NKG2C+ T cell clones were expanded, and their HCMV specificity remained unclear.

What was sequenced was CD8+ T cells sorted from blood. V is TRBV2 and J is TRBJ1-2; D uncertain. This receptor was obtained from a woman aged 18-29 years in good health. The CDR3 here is CASRDVPGGYTF. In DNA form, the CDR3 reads TGTGCCAGCAGAGATGTACCGGGTGGCTACACCTTC.